The 8 T cell receptor beta chains listed next were all sequenced from one sample in a study of T-cell reconstitution after alpha-beta-depleted transplantation in children (dated by TCRdb to 2016 to 2017). Libraries were prepared through PCR. Sequencing instrument: Illumina HiSeq 2500. Molecular barcoding was employed in the preparation of TCR libraries, with unique molecular identifiers being used to normalize TCRbeta repertoire quantification. TCRdb ran its own pipeline on the public reads, namely fastp trimming at Q25 and MiXCR clone calling, and kept in-frame beta chains. Rows with one shared CDR3 protein collapse into an entry with the most common genes and DNA. This sample is represented by 400,000 to 500,000 distinct CDR3 sequences; about a tenth of them were singletons. 5% to 6.5% of the sample is in the top ten clones. The input for sequencing was PBMCs from the stem cell graft donor, taken from the stem cell graft. These TCRs come from a human donor who donated a stem cell graft to a child with acute myeloid leukemia.

The chain combines TRBV5-5 with TRBJ1-5, with TRBD1 identical over 10 bases. The V gene end was trimmed by 3 bases and the J gene end by 5 bases; junction bases not matched to a gene: 5. CDR1 SGHKS and CDR2 YYEKEE come from the germline V gene (reference sequence). The CDR3 length is 15 residues. This CDR3 is CASSSRQGADQPQHF. CDR3 DNA: TGTGCCAGCAGCTCTAGACAGGGGGCAGATCAGCCCCAGCATTTT.

Notes on this clonotype: One end of the junction varies from germline; a read error may be responsible. The chain links TRBV10-2 to TRBJ1-3; D is unresolved. Germline loops: CDR1 WSHSY, CDR2 SAAADI. CDR3 length equals 16 residues. CDR3 residues: CASSLSWAPSGNTIYF. The CDR3 DNA follows: TGCGCCAGCAGCCTAAGTTGGGCCCCCTCTGGAAACACCATATATTTC.

This clonotype was observed a few times. The CDR3 protein is CASSKVGPMGETQYF. CDR3 in DNA: TGTGCCAGCAGCAAAGTCGGTCCCATGGGGGAGACCCAGTACTTC. This chain joins TRBV21-1 and TRBJ2-5; the table names TRBD1, a call not compared with the DNA. TRBV21-1 is a pseudogene segment. CDR3 length: 15 amino acids.

This clonotype was recorded at least ten times. The V gene is TRBV5-1, the J gene TRBJ1-1, with TRBD1 matching over 9 bases. V was pared by 4 bases and J by 4 bases, with 5 bases of the junction left unmatched. The CDR3 contains 14 residues. Per germline, CDR1 SGHRS and CDR2 YFSETQ. CDR3 sequence reads: CASSRGQGRTEAFF. The DNA of the CDR3 is TGCGCCAGCAGCCGCGGACAGGGGCGCACTGAAGCTTTCTTT.

This chain joins TRBV20-1 and TRBJ2-2; D perhaps matches TRBD2 (7 bases). Between the trimmed V and J ends, which lost 0 bases and 7 bases, there was a span of 18 bases. CDR1 DFQATT and CDR2 SNEGSKA come from the germline V gene (reference sequence). The CDR3 runs 16 residues. CDR3 sequence (DNA): TGCAGTGCTAGAGAAGGGGGGAGGGCCGGAGGCGGGGAGCTGTTTTTT. The encoded protein is CSAREGGRAGGGELFF.

This clonotype was found a few times. The chain is built from TRBV9 and TRBJ2-5; possible D gene TRBD1, 6 bases. This CDR3 region has 13 residues. Looked up from germline, CDR1 is SGDLS and CDR2 is YYNGEE. The V gene lost 0 bases and the J gene lost 3 bases, with 6 bases spanning the gap. CDR3 sequence reads: CASSVEGEETQYF. The DNA for the CDR3 is TGTGCCAGCAGCGTAGAGGGGGAAGAGACCCAGTACTTC.

This sequence joins TRBV20-1 and TRBJ2-2; tentatively, D is TRBD1 (7 bases). The ends were cut back, 6 bases at V and 8 bases at J, with 13 bases in the middle. The CDR3 runs 12 residues. Germline-derived CDR1 and CDR2 are DFQATT and SNEGSKA (reference sequence). The chain's CDR3 is CSADRAGGELFF. The CDR3 bases are TGCAGTGCAGACAGGGCGGGGGGGGAGCTGTTTTTT.

This clonotype was counted between two and nine times. The chain combines TRBV4-3 with TRBJ2-5; D remains unclear. The CDR3 runs to 13 residues. Trimming took off 0 bases at V and 5 bases at J, with 7 bases between the two ends. The germline V gene has CDR1 LGHNA and CDR2 YSLEER. CDR3 nucleotides: TGCGCCAGCAGCCAAGAGTGGGGTGAGACCCAGTACTTC. It yields the protein CASSQEWGETQYF.